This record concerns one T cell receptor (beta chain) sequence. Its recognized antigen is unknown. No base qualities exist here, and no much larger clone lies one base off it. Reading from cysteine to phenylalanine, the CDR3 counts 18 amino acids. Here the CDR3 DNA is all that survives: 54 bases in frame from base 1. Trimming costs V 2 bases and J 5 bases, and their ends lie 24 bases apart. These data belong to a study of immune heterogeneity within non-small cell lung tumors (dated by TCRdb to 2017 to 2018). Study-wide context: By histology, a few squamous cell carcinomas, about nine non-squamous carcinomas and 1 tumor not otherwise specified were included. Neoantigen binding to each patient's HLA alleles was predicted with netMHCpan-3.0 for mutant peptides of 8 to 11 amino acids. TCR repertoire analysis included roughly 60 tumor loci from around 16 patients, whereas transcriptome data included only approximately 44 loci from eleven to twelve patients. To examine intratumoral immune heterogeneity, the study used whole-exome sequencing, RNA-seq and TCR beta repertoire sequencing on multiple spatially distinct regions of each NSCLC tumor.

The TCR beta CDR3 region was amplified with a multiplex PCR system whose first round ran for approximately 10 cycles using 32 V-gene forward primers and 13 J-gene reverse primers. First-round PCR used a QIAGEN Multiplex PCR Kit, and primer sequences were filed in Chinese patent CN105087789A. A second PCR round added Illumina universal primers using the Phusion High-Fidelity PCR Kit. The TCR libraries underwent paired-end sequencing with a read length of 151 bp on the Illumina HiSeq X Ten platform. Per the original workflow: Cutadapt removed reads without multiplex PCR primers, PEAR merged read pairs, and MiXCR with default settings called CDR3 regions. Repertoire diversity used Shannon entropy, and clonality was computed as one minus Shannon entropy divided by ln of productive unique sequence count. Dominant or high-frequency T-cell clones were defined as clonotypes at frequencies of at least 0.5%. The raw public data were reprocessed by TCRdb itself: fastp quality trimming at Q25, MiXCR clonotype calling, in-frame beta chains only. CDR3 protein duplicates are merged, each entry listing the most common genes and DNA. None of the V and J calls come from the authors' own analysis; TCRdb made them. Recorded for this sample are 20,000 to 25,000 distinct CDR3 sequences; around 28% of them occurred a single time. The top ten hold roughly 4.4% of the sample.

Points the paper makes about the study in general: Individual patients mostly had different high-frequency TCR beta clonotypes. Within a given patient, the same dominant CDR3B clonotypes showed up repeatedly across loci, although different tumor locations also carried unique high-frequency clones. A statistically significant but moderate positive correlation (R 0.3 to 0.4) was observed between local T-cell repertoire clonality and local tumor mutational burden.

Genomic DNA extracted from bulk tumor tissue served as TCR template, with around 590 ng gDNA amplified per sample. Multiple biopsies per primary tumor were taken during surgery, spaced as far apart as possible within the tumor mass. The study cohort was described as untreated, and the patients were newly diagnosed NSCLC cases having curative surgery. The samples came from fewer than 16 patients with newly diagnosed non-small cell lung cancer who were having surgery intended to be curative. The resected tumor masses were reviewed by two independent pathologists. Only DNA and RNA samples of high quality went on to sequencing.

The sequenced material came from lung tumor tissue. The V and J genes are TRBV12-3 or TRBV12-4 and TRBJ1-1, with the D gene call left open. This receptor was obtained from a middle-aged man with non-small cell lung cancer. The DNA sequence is TGTGCCAGCAGTTTACACTTTACAGTGAGTCTTGTGTGGACTGAAGCTTTCTTT. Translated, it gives CASSLHFTVSLVWTEAFF.